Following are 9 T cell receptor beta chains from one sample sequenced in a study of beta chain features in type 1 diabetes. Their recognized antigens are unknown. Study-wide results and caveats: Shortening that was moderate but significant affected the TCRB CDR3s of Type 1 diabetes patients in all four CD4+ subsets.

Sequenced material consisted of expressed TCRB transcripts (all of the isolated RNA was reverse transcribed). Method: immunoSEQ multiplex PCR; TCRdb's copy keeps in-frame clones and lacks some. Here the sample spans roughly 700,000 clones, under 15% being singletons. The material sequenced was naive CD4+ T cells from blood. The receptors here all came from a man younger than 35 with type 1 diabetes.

The DNA for the CDR3 is TGTGCCTGGAGTCGGGGGCCTTACGAGACCCAGTACTTC. Translating gives CAWSRGPYETQYF. The chain couples TRBV30 to TRBJ2-5; D is perhaps TRBD1 or TRBD2 (6 bases each). The CDR3 spans 13 residues. Per germline, CDR1 GTSNPN and CDR2 SVGIG (reference sequence). Trimming cost V 2 bases and J 5 bases, with 12 bases left between them.

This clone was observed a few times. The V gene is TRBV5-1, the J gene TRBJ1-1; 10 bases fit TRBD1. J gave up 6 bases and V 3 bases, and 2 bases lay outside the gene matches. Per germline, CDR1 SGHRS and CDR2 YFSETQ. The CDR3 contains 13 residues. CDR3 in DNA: TGCGCCAGCAGCTGGGGGACAGGGGCTGAAGCTTTCTTT. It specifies CASSWGTGAEAFF.

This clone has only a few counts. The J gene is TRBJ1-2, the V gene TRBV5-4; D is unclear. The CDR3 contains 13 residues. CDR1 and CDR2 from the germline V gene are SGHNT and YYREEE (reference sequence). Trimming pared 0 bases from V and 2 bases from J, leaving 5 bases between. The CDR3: CASSLDGNYGYTF. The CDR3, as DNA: TGTGCCAGCAGCTTGGACGGGAACTATGGCTACACCTTC.

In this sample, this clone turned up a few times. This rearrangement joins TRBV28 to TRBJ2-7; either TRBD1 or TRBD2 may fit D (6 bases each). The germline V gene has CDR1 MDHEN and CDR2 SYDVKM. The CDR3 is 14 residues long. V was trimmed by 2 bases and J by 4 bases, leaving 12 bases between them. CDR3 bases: TGTGCCAGCAGTTTAAGCCAGGGGAGGTACGAGCAGTACTTC. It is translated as CASSLSQGRYEQYF.

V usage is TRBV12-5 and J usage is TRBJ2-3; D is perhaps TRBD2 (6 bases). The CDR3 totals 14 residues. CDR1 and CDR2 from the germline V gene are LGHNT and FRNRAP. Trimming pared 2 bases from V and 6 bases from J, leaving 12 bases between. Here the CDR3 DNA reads TGTGCTAGTGGTTTGTCACCTCGGGAGGATACGCAGTATTTT. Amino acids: CASGLSPREDTQYF.

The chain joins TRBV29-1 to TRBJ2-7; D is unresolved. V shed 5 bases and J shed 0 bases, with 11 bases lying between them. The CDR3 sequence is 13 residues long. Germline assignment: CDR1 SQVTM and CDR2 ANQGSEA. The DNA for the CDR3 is TGCAGCGTTAATAGAGGCACCTCCTACGAGCAGTACTTC. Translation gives CSVNRGTSYEQYF.

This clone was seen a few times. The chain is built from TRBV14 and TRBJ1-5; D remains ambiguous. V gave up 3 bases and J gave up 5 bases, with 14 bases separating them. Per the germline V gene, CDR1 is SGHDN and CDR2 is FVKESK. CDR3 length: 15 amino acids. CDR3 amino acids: CASSQGGSFDQPQHF. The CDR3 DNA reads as TGTGCCAGCAGCCAGGGCGGGTCGTTCGATCAGCCCCAGCATTTT.

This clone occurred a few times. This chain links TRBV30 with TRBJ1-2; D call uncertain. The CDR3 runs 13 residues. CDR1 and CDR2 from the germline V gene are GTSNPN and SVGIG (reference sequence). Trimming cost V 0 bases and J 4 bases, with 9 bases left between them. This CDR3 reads CAWSVPRRYGYTF. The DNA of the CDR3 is TGTGCCTGGAGTGTACCTAGGCGCTATGGCTACACCTTC.

CDR3 nucleotides: TGTGCCAGTAGTATCCTATACGACTCTAGCGGGATTAGCACAGATACGCAGTATTTT. Translated: CASSILYDSSGISTDTQYF. V is TRBV19 and J is TRBJ2-3, with TRBD2 matching 9 bases. Germline CDR1 is LNHDA and CDR2 is SQIVND (reference sequence). V trimming: 3 bases; J trimming: 0 bases; junction bases outside the gene matches: 13. CDR3 size: 19 residues.